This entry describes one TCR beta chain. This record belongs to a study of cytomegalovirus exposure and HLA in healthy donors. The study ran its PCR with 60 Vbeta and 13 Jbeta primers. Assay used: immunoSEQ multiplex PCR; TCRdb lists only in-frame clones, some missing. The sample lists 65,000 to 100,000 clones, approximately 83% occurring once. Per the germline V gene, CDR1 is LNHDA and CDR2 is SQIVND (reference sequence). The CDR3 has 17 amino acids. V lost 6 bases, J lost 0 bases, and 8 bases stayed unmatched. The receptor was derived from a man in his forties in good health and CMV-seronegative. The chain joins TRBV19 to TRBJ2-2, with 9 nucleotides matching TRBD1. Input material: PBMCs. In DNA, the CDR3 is TGTGCCAGTAGACCTTTGGACAGGGGAACGAACACCGGGGAGCTGTTTTTT. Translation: CASRPLDRGTNTGELFF.